This paragraph reports one TCR beta chain. The target antigen is unknown. This CDR3 has 16 residues. Trimming shortened V by 8 bases and J by 0 bases, and 17 bases separated the two germline ends. Germline CDR1 and CDR2: WSHSY and SAAADI. The source of the sample is a study of T cell responses to AZD1222 COVID-19 vaccine. General study points: Two doses of AZD1222 preceded a rise in Spike-specific TCR breadth and depth. Spike regions recognized by vaccine-associated CD4 TCRs spanned the protein, led by 160-218 and 743-854.

The assay was immunoSEQ multiplex PCR, and TCRdb's table has in-frame clones only and misses some. The table records some 200,000 clones, roughly 93% of them present only once. This specimen was peripheral blood, taken on day 0 of AZD1222 vaccination. The source is an adult in good health. The V call is TRBV10-2, the J call TRBJ2-1; D not resolved. The DNA for the CDR3 is TGCGCCAGCGGTGGCAGCCATCCTCTCTCCTACAATGAGCAGTTCTTC. Its translation: CASGGSHPLSYNEQFF.